What follows describes a single TCR beta chain. Antigen: not known. Generated by immunoSEQ multiplex PCR, the TCRdb table keeps only in-frame clones and is missing some. The sample lists more than 80,000 clones; around 94% were seen once. With V trimmed by 5 bases and J by 2 bases, 13 bases remained unmatched. Germline assignment: CDR1 SGHVS and CDR2 FNYEAQ. This CDR3 has 17 amino acids. The data stem from a study of OX40 agonist ivuxolimab in advanced cancers. Study-level background: Patients received intravenous ivuxolimab every 2 weeks at 0.01 to 10 mg/kg. Overall study results and limits: In the 0.1 to 3.0 mg/kg range, CD4+ and CD8+ blood T cells had expanded clonally by week 6.

This receptor was identified in an adult with an advanced solid tumor such as melanoma, head and neck, liver or kidney cancer. This rearrangement joins TRBV7-6 to TRBJ2-7, with TRBD1 matching 9 bases. This specimen was CD4+ or CD8+ T cells sorted from blood, taken in a trial of the OX40 agonist ivuxolimab. DNA for the CDR3: TGTGCCAGCAGCCCAGCTCCGGGACAGGGATACACCTACGAGCAGTACTTC. Amino acids: CASSPAPGQGYTYEQYF.